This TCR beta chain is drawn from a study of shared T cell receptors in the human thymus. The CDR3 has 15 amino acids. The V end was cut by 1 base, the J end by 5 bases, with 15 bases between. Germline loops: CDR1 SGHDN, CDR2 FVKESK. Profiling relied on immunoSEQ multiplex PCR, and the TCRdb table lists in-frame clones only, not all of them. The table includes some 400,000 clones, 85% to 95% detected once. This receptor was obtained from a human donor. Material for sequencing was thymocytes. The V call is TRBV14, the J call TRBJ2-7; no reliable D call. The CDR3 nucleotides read TGTGCCAGCAGCCAAGGGTCGACGCCGCCCAACGAGCAGTACTTC. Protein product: CASSQGSTPPNEQYF.